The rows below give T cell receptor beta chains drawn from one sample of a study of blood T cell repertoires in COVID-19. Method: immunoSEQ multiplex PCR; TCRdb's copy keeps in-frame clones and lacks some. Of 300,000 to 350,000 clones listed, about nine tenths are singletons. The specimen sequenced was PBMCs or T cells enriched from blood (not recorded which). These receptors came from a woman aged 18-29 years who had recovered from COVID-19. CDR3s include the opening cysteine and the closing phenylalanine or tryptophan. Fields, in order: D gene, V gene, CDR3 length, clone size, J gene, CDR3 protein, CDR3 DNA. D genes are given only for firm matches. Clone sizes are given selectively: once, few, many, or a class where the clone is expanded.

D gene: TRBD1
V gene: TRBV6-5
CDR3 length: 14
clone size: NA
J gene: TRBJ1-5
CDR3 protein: CASSPTGVGQPQHF
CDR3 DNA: TGTGCCAGCAGCCCAACAGGGGTAGGCCAGCCCCAGCATTTT

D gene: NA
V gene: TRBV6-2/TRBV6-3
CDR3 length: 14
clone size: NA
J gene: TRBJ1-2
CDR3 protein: CASSSHGDTYGYTF
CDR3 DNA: TGTGCCAGCAGTTCCCACGGGGACACCTATGGCTACACCTTC

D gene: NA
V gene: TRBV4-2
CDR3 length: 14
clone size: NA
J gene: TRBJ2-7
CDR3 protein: CASSQGRQGYEQYF
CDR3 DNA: TGTGCCAGCAGCCAGGGGAGGCAGGGCTACGAGCAGTACTTC

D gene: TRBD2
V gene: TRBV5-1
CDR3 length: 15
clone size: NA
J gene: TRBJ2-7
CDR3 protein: CASSLGLAGVYEQYF
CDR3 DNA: TGCGCCAGCAGCTTGGGACTAGCGGGAGTCTACGAGCAGTACTTC

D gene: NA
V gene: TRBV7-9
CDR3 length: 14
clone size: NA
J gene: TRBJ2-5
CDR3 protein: CASSLMAGQETQYF
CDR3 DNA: TGTGCCAGCAGCTTGATGGCAGGGCAAGAGACCCAGTACTTC

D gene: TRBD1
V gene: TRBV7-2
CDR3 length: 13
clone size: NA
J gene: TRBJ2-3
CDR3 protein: CASSPTGADTQYF
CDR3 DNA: TGTGCCAGCAGCCCCACAGGGGCAGATACGCAGTATTTT

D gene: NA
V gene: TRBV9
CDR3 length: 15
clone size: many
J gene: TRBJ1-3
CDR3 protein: CASSPEDRTGNTIYF
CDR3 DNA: TGTGCCAGCAGCCCAGAGGACAGAACTGGAAACACCATATATTTT

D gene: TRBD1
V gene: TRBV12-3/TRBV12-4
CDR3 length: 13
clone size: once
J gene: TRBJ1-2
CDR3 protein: CASSSDRELGYTF
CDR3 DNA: TGTGCCAGCAGTTCGGACAGGGAACTGGGCTACACCTTC

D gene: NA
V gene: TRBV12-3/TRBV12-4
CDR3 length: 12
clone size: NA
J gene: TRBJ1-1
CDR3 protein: CASSSVNTEAFF
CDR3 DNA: TGTGCCAGCAGTTCTGTGAACACTGAAGCTTTCTTT

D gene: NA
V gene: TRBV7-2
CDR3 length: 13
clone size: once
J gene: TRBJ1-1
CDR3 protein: CASSLAPGVEAFF
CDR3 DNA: TGTGCCAGCAGCTTAGCGCCGGGAGTTGAAGCTTTCTTT

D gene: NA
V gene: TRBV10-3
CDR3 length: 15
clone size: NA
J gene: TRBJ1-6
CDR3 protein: CAISESGGINSPLHF
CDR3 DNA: TGTGCCATCAGTGAGTCCGGGGGGATTAATTCACCCCTCCACTTT

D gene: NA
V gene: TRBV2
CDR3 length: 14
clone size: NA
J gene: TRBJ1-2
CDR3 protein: CASSLETDSYGYTF
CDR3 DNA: TGTGCCAGCAGTCTCGAAACCGACAGCTATGGCTACACCTTC

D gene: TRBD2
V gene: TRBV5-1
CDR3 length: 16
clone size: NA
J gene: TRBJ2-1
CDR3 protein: CASVLTGELAGNEQFF
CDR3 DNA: TGCGCCAGCGTACTAACAGGGGAACTAGCGGGCAATGAGCAGTTCTTC

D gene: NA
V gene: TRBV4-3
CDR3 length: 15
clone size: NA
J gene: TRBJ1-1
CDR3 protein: CASSFNPRGLTEAFF
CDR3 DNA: TGCGCCAGCAGCTTCAATCCCCGGGGATTGACTGAAGCTTTCTTT

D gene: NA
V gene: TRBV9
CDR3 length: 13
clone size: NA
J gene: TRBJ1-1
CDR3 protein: CASSATQNTEAFF
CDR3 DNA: TGTGCCAGCAGCGCGACTCAGAACACTGAAGCTTTCTTT

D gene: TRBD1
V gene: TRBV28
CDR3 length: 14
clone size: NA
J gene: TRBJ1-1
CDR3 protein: CASRHGTAYAEAFF
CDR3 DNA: TGTGCCAGCAGGCACGGGACAGCGTACGCTGAAGCTTTCTTT

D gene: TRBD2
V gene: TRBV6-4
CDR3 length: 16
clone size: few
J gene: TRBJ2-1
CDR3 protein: CASSDASGKSYNEQFF
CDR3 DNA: TGTGCCAGCAGTGACGCTAGCGGGAAGTCCTACAATGAGCAGTTCTTC

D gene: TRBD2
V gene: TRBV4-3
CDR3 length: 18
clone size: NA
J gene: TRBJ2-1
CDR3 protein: CASSRILTLAGLSNEQFF
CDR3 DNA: TGCGCCAGCAGCCGAATCCTCACTCTGGCGGGACTATCCAATGAGCAGTTCTTC

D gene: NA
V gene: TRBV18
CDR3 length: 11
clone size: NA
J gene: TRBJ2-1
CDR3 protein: CASSEADEQFF
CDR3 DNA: TGTGCCAGCTCAGAGGCGGATGAGCAGTTCTTC

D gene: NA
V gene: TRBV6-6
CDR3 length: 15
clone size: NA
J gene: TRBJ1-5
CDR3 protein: CASSSGGSGIQPQHF
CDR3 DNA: TGTGCCAGCTCCTCGGGGGGGAGCGGGATTCAGCCCCAGCATTTT

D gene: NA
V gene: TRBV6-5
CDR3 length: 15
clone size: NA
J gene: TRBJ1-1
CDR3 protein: CASSYSRQVNTEAFF
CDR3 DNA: TGTGCCAGCAGTTACTCACGACAGGTGAACACTGAAGCTTTCTTT

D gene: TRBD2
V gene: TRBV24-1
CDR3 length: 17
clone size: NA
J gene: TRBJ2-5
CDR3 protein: CATSDRDGTSGQETQYF
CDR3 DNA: TGTGCCACCAGTGATCGAGACGGGACTAGCGGCCAAGAGACCCAGTACTTC

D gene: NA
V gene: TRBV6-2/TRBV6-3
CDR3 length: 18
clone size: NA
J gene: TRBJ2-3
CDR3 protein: CASSYSTYARNPTDTQYF
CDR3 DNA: TGTGCCAGCAGTTACTCGACTTACGCTAGGAACCCCACAGATACGCAGTATTTT

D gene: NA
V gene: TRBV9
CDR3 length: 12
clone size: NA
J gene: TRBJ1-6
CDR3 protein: CASSPGGSPLHF
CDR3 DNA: TGTGCCAGCAGCCCCGGGGGTTCACCCCTCCACTTT

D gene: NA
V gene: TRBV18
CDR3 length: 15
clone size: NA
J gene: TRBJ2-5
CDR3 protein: CASSPAQGLEETQYF
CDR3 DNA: TGTGCCAGCTCACCAGCTCAGGGTTTGGAAGAGACCCAGTACTTC

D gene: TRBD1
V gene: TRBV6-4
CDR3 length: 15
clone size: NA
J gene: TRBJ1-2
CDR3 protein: CASSGWTGGHYGYTF
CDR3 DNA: TGTGCCAGCAGTGGCTGGACAGGGGGACACTATGGCTACACCTTC

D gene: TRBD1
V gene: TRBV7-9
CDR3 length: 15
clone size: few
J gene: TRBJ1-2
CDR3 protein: CASSLIGQDHYGYTF
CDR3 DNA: TGTGCCAGCAGCTTGATAGGACAGGACCACTATGGCTACACCTTC

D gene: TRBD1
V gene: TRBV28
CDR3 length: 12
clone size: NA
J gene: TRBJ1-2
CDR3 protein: CASEGQNYGYTF
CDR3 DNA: TGTGCCAGCGAGGGACAGAACTATGGCTACACCTTC

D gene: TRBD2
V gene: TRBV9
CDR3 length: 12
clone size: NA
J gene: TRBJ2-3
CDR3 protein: CASRSTSGISYF
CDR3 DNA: TGTGCCAGCAGATCGACTAGCGGGATATCATATTTT

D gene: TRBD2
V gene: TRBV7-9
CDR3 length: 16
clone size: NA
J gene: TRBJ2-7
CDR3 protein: CASSAYSTLAGYEQYF
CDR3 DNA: TGTGCCAGCAGCGCATACTCCACCCTAGCGGGCTACGAGCAGTACTTC

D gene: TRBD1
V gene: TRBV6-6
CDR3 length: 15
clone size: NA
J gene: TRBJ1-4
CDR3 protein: CASSFTGDLREKLFF
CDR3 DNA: TGTGCCAGCAGTTTCACAGGGGACTTAAGAGAAAAACTGTTTTTT

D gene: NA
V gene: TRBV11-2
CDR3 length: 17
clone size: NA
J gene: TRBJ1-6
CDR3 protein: CASSLVLGTTYNSPLHF
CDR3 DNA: TGTGCCAGCAGCTTAGTTCTCGGGACAACTTATAATTCACCCCTCCACTTT

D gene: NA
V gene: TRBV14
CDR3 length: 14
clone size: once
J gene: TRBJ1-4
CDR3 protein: CASSRTGEFEKLFF
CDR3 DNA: TGTGCCAGCAGCCGGACGGGGGAGTTTGAAAAACTGTTTTTT

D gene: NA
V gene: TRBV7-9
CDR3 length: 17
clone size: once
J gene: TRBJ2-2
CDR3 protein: CASTHLSPHYEHRELFF
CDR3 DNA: TGTGCCAGCACCCACTTATCGCCACACTACGAACACCGGGAGCTGTTTTTT

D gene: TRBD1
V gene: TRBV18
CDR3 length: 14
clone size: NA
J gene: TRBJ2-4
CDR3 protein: CASSLGTGKVKSDF
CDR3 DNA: TGTGCCAGCTCACTAGGGACAGGGAAAGTAAAGTCGGACTTC

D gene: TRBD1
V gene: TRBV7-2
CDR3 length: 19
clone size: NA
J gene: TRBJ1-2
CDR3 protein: CASSLSIGQGSLANYGYTF
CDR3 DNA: TGTGCCAGCAGCTTATCCATTGGACAGGGGAGCCTAGCTAACTATGGCTACACCTTC

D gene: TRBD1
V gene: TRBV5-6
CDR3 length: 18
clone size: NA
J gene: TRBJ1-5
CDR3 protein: CASSPRIRDRLHHEPQHF
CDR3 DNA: TGTGCCAGCAGCCCCAGGATACGGGACAGGCTCCATCATGAGCCCCAGCATTTT

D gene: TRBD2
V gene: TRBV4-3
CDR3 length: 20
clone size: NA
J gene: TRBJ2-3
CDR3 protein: CASSHAIPGTSGGALDTQYF
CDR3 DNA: TGCGCCAGCAGCCACGCCATCCCCGGGACTAGCGGGGGGGCCCTAGATACGCAGTATTTT

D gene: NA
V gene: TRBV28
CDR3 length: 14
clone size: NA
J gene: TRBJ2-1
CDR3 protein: CASSLRSSYNEQFF
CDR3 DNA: TGTGCCAGCAGCCTACGGAGCTCCTACAATGAGCAGTTCTTC

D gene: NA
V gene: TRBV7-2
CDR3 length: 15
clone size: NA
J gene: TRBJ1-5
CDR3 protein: CASSPRVGGLQPQHF
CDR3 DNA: TGTGCCAGCAGCCCCCGGGTGGGGGGGCTTCAGCCCCAGCATTTT

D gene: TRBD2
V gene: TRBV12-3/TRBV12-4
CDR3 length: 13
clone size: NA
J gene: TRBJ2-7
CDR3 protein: CASSPGLVLEQYF
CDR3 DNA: TGTGCCAGCAGTCCCGGACTAGTTCTCGAGCAGTACTTC

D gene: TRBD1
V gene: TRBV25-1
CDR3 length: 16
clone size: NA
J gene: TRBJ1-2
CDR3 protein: CASSELGQGSNYGYTF
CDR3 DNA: TGTGCCAGCAGTGAACTGGGACAGGGTTCCAACTATGGCTACACCTTC

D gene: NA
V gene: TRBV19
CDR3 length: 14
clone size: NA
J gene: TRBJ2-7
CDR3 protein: CASSIARGEVEQYF
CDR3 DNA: TGTGCCAGTAGTATCGCCAGGGGAGAGGTCGAGCAGTACTTC